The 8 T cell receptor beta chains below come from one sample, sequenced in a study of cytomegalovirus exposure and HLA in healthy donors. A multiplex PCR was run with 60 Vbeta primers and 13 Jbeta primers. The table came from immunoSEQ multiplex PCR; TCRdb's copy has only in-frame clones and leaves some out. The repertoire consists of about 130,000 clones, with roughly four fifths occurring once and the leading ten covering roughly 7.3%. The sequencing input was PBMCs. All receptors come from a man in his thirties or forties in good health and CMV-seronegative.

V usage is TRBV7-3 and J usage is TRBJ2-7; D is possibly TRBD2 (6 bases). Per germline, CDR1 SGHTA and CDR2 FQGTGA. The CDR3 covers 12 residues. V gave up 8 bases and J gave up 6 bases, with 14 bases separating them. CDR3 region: CASGGERGEQYF. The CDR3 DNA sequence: TGTGCCAGCGGCGGGGAAAGGGGCGAGCAGTACTTC.

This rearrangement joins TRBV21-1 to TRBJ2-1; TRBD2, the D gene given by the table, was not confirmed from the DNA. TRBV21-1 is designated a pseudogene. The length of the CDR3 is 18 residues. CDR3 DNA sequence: TGTGCCAGCAGCAAAAGGGACCTCCGAGCGGGGGGACTCAATGAGCAGTTCTTC. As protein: CASSKRDLRAGGLNEQFF.

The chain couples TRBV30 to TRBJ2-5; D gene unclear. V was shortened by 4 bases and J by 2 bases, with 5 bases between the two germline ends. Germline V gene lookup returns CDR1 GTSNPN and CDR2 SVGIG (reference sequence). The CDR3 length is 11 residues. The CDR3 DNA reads TGTGCCTGGACCAGGCAAGAGACCCAGTACTTC. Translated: CAWTRQETQYF.

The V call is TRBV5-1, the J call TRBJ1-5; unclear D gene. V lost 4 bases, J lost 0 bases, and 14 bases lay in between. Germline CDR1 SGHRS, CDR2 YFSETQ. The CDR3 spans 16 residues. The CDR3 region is CASSPGGGVSNQPQHF. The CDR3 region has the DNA TGCGCCAGCAGCCCCGGCGGCGGGGTTAGCAATCAGCCCCAGCATTTT.

The CDR3, as DNA: TGTGCCAGCAGCTTGCCAACAGGGCCCGGAGATGGAGGCTACACCTTC. It codes for CASSLPTGPGDGGYTF. V is TRBV5-5 and J is TRBJ1-2; a possible D gene is TRBD1 (6 bases). Trimming took 1 base from V and 8 from J, leaving 21 bases between them. CDR3 length equals 16 residues. CDR1 and CDR2 (germline): SGHKS, YYEKEE (reference sequence). Filled out from reference TRBV5-5 and TRBJ1-2, the complete variable domain reads DAGVTQSPTHLIKTRGQQVTLRCSPISGHKSVSWYQQVLGQGPQFIFQYYEKEERGRGNFPDRFSARQFPNYSSELNVNALLLGDSALYLCASSLPTGPGDGGYTFGSGTRLTVV.

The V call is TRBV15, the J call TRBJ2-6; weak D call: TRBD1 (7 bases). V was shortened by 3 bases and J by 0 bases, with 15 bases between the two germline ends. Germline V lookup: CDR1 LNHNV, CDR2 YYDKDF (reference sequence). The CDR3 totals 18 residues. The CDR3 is CATSREGALISGANVLTF. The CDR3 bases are TGTGCCACCAGCAGGGAGGGGGCGCTGATCTCTGGGGCCAACGTCCTGACTTTC.

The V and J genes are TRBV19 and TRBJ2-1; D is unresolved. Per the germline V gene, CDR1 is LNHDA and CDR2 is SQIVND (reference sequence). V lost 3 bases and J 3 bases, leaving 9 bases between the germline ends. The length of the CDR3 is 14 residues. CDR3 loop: CASSIPVNYNEQFF. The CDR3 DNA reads TGTGCCAGTAGTATCCCGGTTAACTACAATGAGCAGTTCTTC.

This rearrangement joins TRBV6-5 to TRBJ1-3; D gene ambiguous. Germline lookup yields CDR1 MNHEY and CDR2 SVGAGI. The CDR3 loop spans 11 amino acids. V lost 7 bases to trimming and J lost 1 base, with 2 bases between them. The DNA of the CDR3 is TGTGCCAGCACTTCTGGAAACACCATATATTTT. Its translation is CASTSGNTIYF.